This T cell receptor (beta chain) was identified during a study of vaccination effects on CD4 cells after COVID-19 (dated by TCRdb to 2021 to 2024). In terms of the full investigation: Post-vaccine samples across the study were collected a median of 72 days after the second dose, with a range of 14 to 241. A total of more than 8 COVID-19 convalescent patients and 4 SARS-CoV-2-naive healthy vaccine recipients were included in the full study. SARS-CoV-2 spike-specific CD4+ TCR repertoires were compared before and after mRNA vaccination in COVID-19 convalescent patients and in infection-naive vaccine recipients. Cultures from other donors in the study were sequenced with the Oncomine TCR Beta short-read assay on an Illumina iSeq 100.

CDR1 is given as MNHEY and CDR2 as SMNVEV, both from the germline V gene (reference sequence). From its cysteine to its phenylalanine, the CDR3 spans 16 amino acids. CDR3 DNA only is kept here, 48 bases in frame from base 1. V is cut back by 5 bases and J by 5 bases, with 12 bases in the junction unmatched. This clone was seen a few times. There is no known antigen for this receptor. Per-base quality was not reported, and no clone a single base away is much larger than it. Broader findings and caveats from the paper: At late post-vaccination timepoints, both infection-induced and vaccine-induced clones showed marked clonal contraction, consistent with waning T cell responses. Among healthy vaccine recipients, nearly all vaccine-induced clones were SARS-CoV-2 mono-reactive, and only 1 of 255 was cross-reactive with common cold coronaviruses. Only a small number of convalescent patients were included, and no early post-infection timepoints were available, which limited the study.

The library was made by the immunoSEQ multiplex PCR assay. TCR beta CDR3 sequencing was performed on DNA from the cultured, isolated CD4+ T cells. The original methods were these. Non-productive TCR sequences were removed and reads were trimmed to the CDR3 region, keeping CDR3s of at least 7 amino acids. The MANAFEST web app was used to pick out antigen-specific clonotypes by comparing their expansion in peptide wells with that in reference cultures. To be called positive, a clone needed expansion at FDR<0.05 compared with the reference and with all other wells, an odds ratio greater than 5, and a frequency greater than 0.1% in two replicate wells. Clonotypes significantly expanded in SARS-CoV-2 spike wells and in at least one common cold coronavirus spike condition were defined as cross-reactive. Levenshtein distance calculated with the stringdist R package was used to assess CDR3 similarity, and unrooted trees were constructed with ape in R 3.6.1. TCRdb took this table from immuneACCESS and kept in-frame rearrangements with V and J called. Such tables lack part of the clones; where checked against another copy, unresolved V genes explain under half of the gap, and the rest is unexplained. V, J and clone size were drawn from that table, and D and trimming were deduced from the DNA. The table for this sample lists 9,500 to 15,000 clones; more than 70% of them were counted only once. Under 10% of the sample lies in the top ten.

The ViraFEST assay stimulated PBMC with viral peptide pools and then used TCR sequencing to identify antigen-specific CD4+ T cell clonotypes by expansion. After less than 13 days of culture, CD4+ T cells were isolated with the EasySep CD4+ T cell isolation kit. Each participant received two doses of an mRNA SARS-CoV-2 vaccine, either BNT162b2 or mRNA-1273. None of the healthy vaccine recipients had a prior SARS-CoV-2 infection, which was confirmed by nucleocapsid antibody tests that came back negative both before and after vaccination. Under 2.5 million PBMC per well were cultured with 8.5 to 10 ug/ml peptides in IMDM containing around 5% human AB serum, about 9.7 IU/ml IL-2 and gentamicin. Half of the culture medium was replaced with fresh IL-2-containing medium on days 3 and 7. Unless noted otherwise, every peptide stimulation condition was grown in triplicate wells. PBMC were separated from whole blood using Ficoll-Paque Plus gradient centrifugation and were then either cryopreserved at -140C or used fresh. The spike proteins of SARS-CoV-2 and of the common cold coronaviruses HCoV-NL63, HCoV-OC43 and HCoV-229E were spanned by overlapping peptide pools. The QIAamp micro DNA kit was used to extract genomic DNA from the cultured CD4+ T cells.

The receptor comes from a human donor who received a COVID-19 vaccine. Here the sequenced sample was CD4+ T cells from PBMCs cultured with SARS-CoV-2 spike peptides, taken after COVID-19 vaccination. This specimen's cell subset or site label, per the study, means: SARS-CoV-2 spike overlapping peptide pool stimulation. The sequence is built from TRBV27 and TRBJ1-2; 9 bases in the junction line up with TRBD1. The CDR3 region reads CASSPSTGGDGYGYTF. The nucleotides are TGTGCCAGCAGTCCTTCAACAGGGGGCGATGGGTATGGCTACACCTTC.